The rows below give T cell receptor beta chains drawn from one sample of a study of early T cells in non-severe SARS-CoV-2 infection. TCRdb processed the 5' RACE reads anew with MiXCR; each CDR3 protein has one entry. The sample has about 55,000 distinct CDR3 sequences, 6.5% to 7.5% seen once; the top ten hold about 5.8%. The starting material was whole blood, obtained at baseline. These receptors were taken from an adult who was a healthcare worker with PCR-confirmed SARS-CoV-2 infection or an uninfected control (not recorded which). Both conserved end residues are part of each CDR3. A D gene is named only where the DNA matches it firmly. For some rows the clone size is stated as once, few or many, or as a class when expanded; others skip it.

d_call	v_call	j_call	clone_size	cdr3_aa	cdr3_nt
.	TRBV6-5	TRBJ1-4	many	CASSSSRTGLFF	TGTGCCAGCAGTTCCAGCCGTACCGGGCTGTTTTTT
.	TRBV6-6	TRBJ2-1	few	CASSYSYPGGRYNEQFF	TGTGCCAGCAGTTACTCGTATCCGGGGGGCCGCTACAATGAGCAGTTCTTC
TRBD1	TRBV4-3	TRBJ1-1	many	CASSQGRGRGTEVFF	TGCGCCAGCAGCCAAGGGAGGGGGCGAGGGACTGAAGTTTTCTTT
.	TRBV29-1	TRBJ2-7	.	CSGGQPYEQYF	TGCAGCGGAGGACAGCCCTACGAGCAGTACTTC
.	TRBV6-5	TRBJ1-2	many	CASSYWGTAYGYTF	TGTGCCAGCAGTTACTGGGGAACAGCCTATGGCTACACCTTC
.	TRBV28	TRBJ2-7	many	CASCFSFSYEQYF	TGTGCCAGCTGCTTCTCCTTTTCCTACGAGCAGTACTTC
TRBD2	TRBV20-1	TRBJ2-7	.	CSASGYGTSGGLHEQYF	TGCAGTGCTAGTGGTTATGGGACTAGCGGGGGCCTACACGAGCAGTACTTC
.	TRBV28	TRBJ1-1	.	CATGQGGPEAFF	TGTGCCACTGGACAAGGGGGGCCTGAAGCTTTCTTT
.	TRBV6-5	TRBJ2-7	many	CASSYLPQGAEQYF	TGTGCCAGCAGTTACCTCCCTCAAGGGGCCGAGCAGTACTTC
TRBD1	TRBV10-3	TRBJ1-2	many	CAISLKDRGHGYTF	TGTGCCATCAGCCTAAAAGACAGGGGGCATGGCTACACCTTC
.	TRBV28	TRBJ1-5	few	CASSLFSGGRPQHF	TGTGCCAGCAGTTTATTTTCCGGCGGGCGGCCCCAGCATTTT
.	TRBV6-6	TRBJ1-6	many	CASSSPTSGKGNSPLHF	TGTGCCAGCAGTTCGCCGACATCGGGGAAGGGCAATTCACCCCTCCACTTT
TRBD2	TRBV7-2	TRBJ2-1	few	CASSRGLASQGEQFF	TGTGCCAGCAGCCGCGGACTAGCTTCCCAAGGCGAGCAGTTCTTC
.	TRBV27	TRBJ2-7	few	CASSPTPPEQYF	TGTGCCAGCAGTCCGACCCCGCCTGAGCAGTACTTC
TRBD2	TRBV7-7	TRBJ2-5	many	CASSLLAGNQETQYF	TGTGCCAGCAGCTTACTAGCGGGAAACCAAGAGACCCAGTACTTC
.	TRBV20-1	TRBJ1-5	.	CSAEAGNQPQHF	TGCAGTGCTGAGGCCGGCAATCAGCCCCAGCATTTT
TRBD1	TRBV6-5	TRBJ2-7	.	CASSWDSTYERYF	TGTGCCAGCAGTTGGGACAGCACCTACGAGCGGTACTTC
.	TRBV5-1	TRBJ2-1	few	CASSLTSRGLSYNEQFF	TGCGCCAGCAGCTTGACTAGCCGGGGCCTCTCCTACAATGAGCAGTTCTTC
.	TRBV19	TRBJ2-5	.	CVSSASQETQYF	TGTGTCAGTAGCGCCTCTCAAGAGACCCAGTACTTC
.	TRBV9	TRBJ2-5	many	CASSVRGSQETQYF	TGTGCCAGCAGCGTAAGGGGCTCACAAGAGACCCAGTACTTC
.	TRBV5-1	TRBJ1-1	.	CASSLASASLNTEAFF	TGCGCCAGCAGCTTGGCTTCTGCCAGCCTGAACACTGAAGCTTTCTTT
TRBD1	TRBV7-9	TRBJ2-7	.	CASSSDRYKQYF	TGTGCCAGCAGTTCGGACAGGTATAAGCAGTACTTC
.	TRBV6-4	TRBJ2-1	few	CASSESPLLEGSYNEQFF	TGTGCCAGCAGTGAATCCCCTCTCCTAGAGGGATCCTACAATGAGCAGTTCTTC
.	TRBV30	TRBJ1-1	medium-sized	CAWSSLDGVEAFF	TGTGCCTGGAGTTCTCTGGACGGTGTTGAAGCTTTCTTT
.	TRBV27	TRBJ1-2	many	CASSSSANYGYTF	TGTGCCAGCAGTTCCTCCGCCAACTATGGCTACACCTTC
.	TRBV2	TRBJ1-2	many	CASSSQGTVYGYTF	TGTGCCAGCAGTTCGCAGGGGACGGTATATGGCTACACCTTC
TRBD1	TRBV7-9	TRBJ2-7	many	CATRPLSQGALGEQYF	TGTGCCACCCGACCTTTAAGCCAGGGGGCCTTGGGCGAGCAGTACTTC
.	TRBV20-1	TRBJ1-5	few	CSAVRRAYSNQPQHF	TGCAGTGCGGTCAGAAGGGCCTATAGCAATCAGCCCCAGCATTTT
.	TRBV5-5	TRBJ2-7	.	CASSLLSSGSYEQYF	TGTGCCAGCAGCTTGCTCTCTTCCGGCTCCTACGAGCAGTACTTC
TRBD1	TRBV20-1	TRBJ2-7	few	CSAIGDRGSYEQYF	TGCAGTGCTATCGGGGACAGGGGATCCTACGAGCAGTACTTC
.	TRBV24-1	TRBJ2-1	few	CATSDSALGNEQFF	TGTGCCACCAGTGATTCGGCCCTCGGGAATGAGCAGTTCTTC
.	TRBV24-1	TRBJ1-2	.	CATSTSTGNYGYTF	TGTGCCACCAGTACCTCTACAGGGAACTATGGCTACACCTTC
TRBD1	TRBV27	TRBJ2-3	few	CASSLNPPTGLLFDTQYF	TGTGCCAGCAGTTTAAACCCCCCGACAGGGTTATTATTTGATACGCAGTATTTT
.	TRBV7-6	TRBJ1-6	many	CASSPGASYNSPLHF	TGTGCCAGCAGCCCAGGCGCCTCTTATAATTCACCCCTCCACTTT
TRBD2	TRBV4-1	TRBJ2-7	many	CASSPMETSGTISYEQYF	TGCGCCAGCAGCCCGATGGAGACTAGCGGGACCATCTCCTACGAGCAGTACTTC
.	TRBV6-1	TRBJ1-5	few	CASSEGWGNQPQHF	TGTGCCAGCAGTGAAGGTTGGGGAAATCAGCCCCAGCATTTT
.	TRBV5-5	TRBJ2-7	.	CASSLDPTTYEQYF	TGTGCCAGCAGCTTGGATCCAACAACCTACGAGCAGTACTTC
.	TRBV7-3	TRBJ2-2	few	CASSFGRNTGELFF	TGTGCCAGCAGCTTTGGTCGTAACACCGGGGAGCTGTTTTTT
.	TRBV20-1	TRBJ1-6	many	CSARKSNNSPLHF	TGCAGTGCTAGAAAAAGTAATAATTCACCCCTCCACTTT
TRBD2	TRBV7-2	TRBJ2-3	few	CASSERGGGADTQYF	TGTGCCAGCAGCGAGCGGGGCGGGGGGGCAGATACGCAGTATTTT
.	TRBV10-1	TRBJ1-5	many	CASINREGNQPQHF	TGCGCCAGCATCAACAGGGAAGGCAATCAGCCCCAGCATTTT
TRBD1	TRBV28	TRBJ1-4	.	CASSSGQVADKLFF	TGTGCCAGCAGTTCAGGACAGGTGGCCGACAAACTGTTTTTT
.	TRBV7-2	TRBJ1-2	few	CASSFPGRINYGYTF	TGTGCCAGCAGCTTTCCGGGACGGATTAACTATGGCTACACCTTC
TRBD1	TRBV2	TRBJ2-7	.	CASSVGQQYEQYF	TGTGCCAGCAGTGTGGGACAGCAGTACGAGCAGTACTTC
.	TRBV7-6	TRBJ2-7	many	CASSSWTYEQYF	TGTGCCAGCAGCTCCTGGACCTACGAGCAGTACTTC
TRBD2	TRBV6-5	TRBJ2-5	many	CASSYSGGTGETQYF	TGTGCCAGCAGTTATAGCGGGGGGACGGGAGAGACCCAGTACTTC
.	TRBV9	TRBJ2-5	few	CASSVAAGAETQYF	TGTGCCAGCAGCGTAGCGGCGGGCGCAGAGACCCAGTACTTC
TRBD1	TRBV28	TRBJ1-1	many	CASSFWARDRTEAFF	TGTGCCAGCAGTTTTTGGGCCCGGGACAGGACTGAAGCTTTCTTT
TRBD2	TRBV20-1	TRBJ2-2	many	CSAPRLAGYTGELFF	TGCAGTGCTCCCAGACTAGCGGGGTACACCGGGGAGCTGTTTTTT